Shown below are 12 T cell receptor beta chains from a single sample sequenced in a study of blood T cell repertoires in COVID-19. Sequencing was performed with immunoSEQ multiplex PCR; in TCRdb, only in-frame clones are kept and a portion is missing. The table lists 250,000 to 300,000 clones, roughly 83% of them singletons. Sequencing used peripheral blood. Receptors were obtained from a man aged 55-75 years who had recovered from COVID-19.

This clone appeared a single time. The chain uses TRBV3-1 (or the pseudogene TRBV3-2) and TRBJ2-2, with 7 bases fitting TRBD1. Germline CDR1 is LGHDT and CDR2 is YNNKEL (reference sequence). CDR3 length: 15 amino acids. The trim removed 4 bases at V and 4 bases at J, leaving 6 bases unmatched. The CDR3 is CASSLRQGPTGELFF. The CDR3 DNA is TGTGCCAGCAGCCTCAGACAGGGTCCCACCGGGGAGCTGTTTTTT.

This clone has just one count. V is TRBV5-4 and J is TRBJ1-1, with 7 bases lining up with TRBD1. This CDR3 spans 14 amino acids. Germline V lookup: CDR1 SGHNT, CDR2 YYREEE (reference sequence). J lost 5 bases, V lost 4 bases, and 8 bases had no gene match. For the CDR3, the DNA is TGTGCCAGCAGCCTACCCACAGGGGAGACTGAAGCTTTCTTT. Its protein product is CASSLPTGETEAFF.

The chain recombines TRBV4-2 with TRBJ1-1, with TRBD1 matching over 8 bases. With V trimmed by 7 bases and J by 11 bases, 12 bases remained unmatched. CDR1 is LGHNA and CDR2 is YNFKEQ in the germline V gene. The CDR3 sequence is 13 residues long. As DNA, the CDR3 is TGTGCCAGCACCCCTGGACAGGGTAAGATGGCTTTCTTT. It specifies CASTPGQGKMAFF.

The rearrangement joins TRBV6-5 to TRBJ1-3, with D hard to call. Per germline, CDR1 MNHEY and CDR2 SVGAGI. This CDR3 has 16 amino acids. Trimming removed 4 bases at V and 0 bases at J, with 13 bases between. CDR3: CASSLGSGSSGNTIYF. DNA for the CDR3: TGTGCCAGCAGTTTAGGTTCGGGGAGCTCTGGAAACACCATATATTTT.

The chain has TRBV5-1 and TRBJ2-7, with D possibly TRBD2 on 6 matching bases. The CDR3 extends over 15 amino acids. V was cut by 4 bases and J by 4 bases, with 18 bases left in between. Germline values: CDR1 SGHRS, CDR2 YFSETQ. CDR3 in amino acids: CASSATGVGGYEQYF. The CDR3 DNA is TGCGCCAGCAGCGCAACGGGGGTAGGCGGGTACGAGCAGTACTTC.

V usage is TRBV4-2 and J usage is TRBJ2-3; D is possibly TRBD2 (6 bases). The CDR3 consists of 15 residues. Germline V CDR1 and CDR2: LGHNA, YNFKEQ. Trimming pared 1 base from V and 2 bases from J, leaving 10 bases between. The CDR3 nucleotides are TGTGCCAGCAGCCAAGTTCGGGGGACCACAGATACGCAGTATTTT. It yields the protein CASSQVRGTTDTQYF.

The V and J genes are TRBV5-1 and TRBJ2-3, with TRBD2 matching over 7 bases. Trimming cost V 0 bases and J 3 bases; bases outside gene matches: 7. This CDR3 contains 16 residues. CDR1 and CDR2 from the germline V gene are SGHRS and YFSETQ. The chain's CDR3 is CASSLAFSGPTDTQYF. The CDR3 coding sequence is TGCGCCAGCAGCTTGGCGTTTAGCGGGCCTACAGATACGCAGTATTTT.

A note on this clone: The same CDR3 arises from other DNA sequences in this sample as well. The chain uses TRBV5-1 and TRBJ2-1, with TRBD2 identical over 12 bases. This CDR3 comprises 14 residues. After removal of 5 bases from V and 8 bases from J, the junction contained 5 bases not matched to a gene. Germline assignment: CDR1 SGHRS and CDR2 YFSETQ. DNA of the CDR3: TGCGCCAGCAGTCTGACTAGCGGGAGCCATGAGCAGTTCTTC. Its translation: CASSLTSGSHEQFF.

Here the CDR3 reads CASRDRDYSPLHF. In nucleotides, the CDR3 is TGTGCCAGCAGGGACAGGGATTATTCACCCCTCCACTTT. The rearrangement uses TRBV6-5 and TRBJ1-6; 8 bases map to TRBD1. The ends lost 6 bases at V and 8 bases at J; junction bases unmatched: 3. CDR3 length equals 13 residues. Germline CDR1 MNHEY, CDR2 SVGAGI.

The V call is TRBV29-1, the J call TRBJ2-1; TRBD1 matches at 7 bases. The V segment lost 3 bases and the J segment 4 bases; nucleotides outside the gene matches: 0. The CDR3 runs 12 residues. Germline V gene lookup returns CDR1 SQVTM and CDR2 ANQGSEA. The CDR3 DNA reads TGCAGCGTTGAGGACAGGTACAATGAGCAGTTCTTC. Translating gives CSVEDRYNEQFF.

The gene calls are TRBV6-5 and TRBJ1-2, with D unresolved. Germline CDR1 MNHEY, CDR2 SVGAGI. CDR3 length: 16 amino acids. V was trimmed by 0 bases and J by 4 bases, leaving 15 bases between them. The CDR3 sequence is CASSYSRFGRTYGYTF. In DNA form, the CDR3 reads TGTGCCAGCAGTTACTCACGTTTTGGGAGGACCTATGGCTACACCTTC.

This chain links TRBV19 with TRBJ1-3; D is ambiguous. Germline CDR1 reads LNHDA; CDR2 reads SQIVND (reference sequence). Trimming took off 5 bases at V and 8 bases at J, with 13 bases between the two ends. This CDR3 region has 13 residues. Here the CDR3 DNA reads TGTGCCAGTAGTTCTACTACCGGGTACACCATATATTTT. Protein: CASSSTTGYTIYF.